Sequencing of this T cell receptor (beta chain) was carried out in a study of cytomegalovirus exposure and HLA in healthy donors. Findings and caveats of the study: Other equally common chains were less clonally expanded than HLA-associated TCR beta chains, a later analysis showed. Later analysis identified a missense DCLRE1C variant that was linked to TCR beta V- and J-gene trimming. Researchers reported from a later analysis that most CMV-associated TCR beta chains appeared HLA-restricted.

The PCR contained 60 Vbeta and 13 Jbeta primers. Clones were read by immunoSEQ multiplex PCR, and TCRdb kept only the in-frame ones, dropping some. The sample has some 90,000 clones, 76% seen once; the top ten hold roughly 3%. Comments on this clone: What it binds is unknown.

The TCR comes from a man aged 35-49 years in good health and CMV-seronegative. The sample consisted of PBMCs.

The CDR3 DNA reads as TGTGCCAGCAGGGGGACAGCGACCCTAAACTATGGCTACACCTTC. Translating gives CASRGTATLNYGYTF. This chain uses TRBV2 with TRBJ1-2; TRBD1 aligns across 7 bases. Germline values: CDR1 SNHLY, CDR2 FYNNEI. The V gene end was trimmed by 6 bases and the J gene end by 2 bases; junction bases not matched to a gene: 9. The CDR3 totals 15 residues.